The clone carrying this T cell receptor beta chain appeared a few times. The antigen remains undetermined. This record belongs to a study of CD8+CD57+ T cells in acquired aplastic anemia. The use of genomic DNA as template underpinned the TCR beta VDJ and CDR3 profiling. TCRdb redid the calling of the reads with MiXCR, one entry per CDR3 protein. The profile covers about 81,000 distinct CDR3 sequences, with approximately 46% appearing a single time and approximately 60% taken by the ten largest. Study observations and caveats: Controls and patients did not differ significantly in CD8+ Simpson's diversity. About 30 shared CD8+ CDR3s appeared highly expressed within patients' immunodominant clones.

The sample comprised sorted CD4+, CD8+, or CD8+CD57+ T cells (not recorded which) from PBMCs. This TCR was sampled from a human donor in good health, serving as a control.

The DNA for the CDR3 is TGTGCCAGCAGCCAAGGACTAGCGGGCACTGCCGCCACCTACAATGAGCAGTTCTTC. Translated: CASSQGLAGTAATYNEQFF. V and J are TRBV3-1 and TRBJ2-1; the match to TRBD2 covers 10 bases. The CDR3 sequence is 19 residues long. Trimming cost V 1 base and J 2 bases; bases outside gene matches: 11. The germline V gene encodes CDR1 LGHDT and CDR2 YNNKEL (reference sequence).